This record covers a single T cell receptor beta chain. Seattle patients were enrolled during active infection and followed longitudinally. The record originates from a study of blood T cell repertoires in COVID-19. Study-level background: Acute-phase and convalescent COVID-19 samples originated in the United States, Italy and Spain.

This CDR3 spans 15 amino acids. V trimming: 6 bases; J trimming: 7 bases; junction bases outside the gene matches: 13. In germline, CDR1 is SGHTA, CDR2 FQGNSA. Source study methods: Using reference gene primer amplification, nucleated cell counts were estimated. Repertoires were generated with immunoSEQ multiplex PCR, while TCRdb's copy carries only in-frame clones and drops some. V, J and clone size were drawn from that table, and D and trimming were deduced from the DNA. This sample has 150,000 to 200,000 clones, with over 80% found just once. This TCR was recovered from a woman in her seventies with COVID-19, enrolled during active disease. The chain is built from TRBV7-2 and TRBJ1-2, with 8 nucleotides matching TRBD1. Sequencing input: peripheral blood. Here the CDR3 reads CASRPTGQGSGGYTF. CDR3 DNA sequence: TGTGCCAGCAGACCAACCGGACAGGGTTCGGGTGGCTACACCTTC.